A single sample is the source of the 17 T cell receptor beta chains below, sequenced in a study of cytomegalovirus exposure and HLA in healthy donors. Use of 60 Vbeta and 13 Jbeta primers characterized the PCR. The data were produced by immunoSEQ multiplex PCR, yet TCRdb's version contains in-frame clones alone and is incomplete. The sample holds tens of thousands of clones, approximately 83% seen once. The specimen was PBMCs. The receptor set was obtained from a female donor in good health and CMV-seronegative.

The CDR3 loop reads CASSAAQGVEEKLFF. The CDR3 DNA reads TGTGCCAGCAGCGCTGCACAGGGAGTAGAAGAAAAACTGTTTTTT. The chain has TRBV9 and TRBJ1-4; possible D gene TRBD1, 6 bases. The CDR3 loop spans 15 amino acids. CDR1 and CDR2 from the germline V gene are SGDLS and YYNGEE. The V end was cut by 3 bases, the J end by 8 bases, with 17 bases between.

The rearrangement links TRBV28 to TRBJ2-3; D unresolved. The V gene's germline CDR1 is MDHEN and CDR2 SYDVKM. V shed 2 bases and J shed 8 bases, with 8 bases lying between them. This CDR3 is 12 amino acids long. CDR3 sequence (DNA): TGTGCCAGCAGTTTAAATACGGGTACGCAGTATTTT. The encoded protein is CASSLNTGTQYF.

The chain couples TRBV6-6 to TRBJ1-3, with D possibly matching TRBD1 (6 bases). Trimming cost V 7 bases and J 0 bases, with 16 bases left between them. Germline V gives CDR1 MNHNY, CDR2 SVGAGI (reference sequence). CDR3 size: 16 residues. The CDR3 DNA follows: TGTGCCAGCACCCCTATTGACAGGTCCTCTGGAAACACCATATATTTT. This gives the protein CASTPIDRSSGNTIYF.

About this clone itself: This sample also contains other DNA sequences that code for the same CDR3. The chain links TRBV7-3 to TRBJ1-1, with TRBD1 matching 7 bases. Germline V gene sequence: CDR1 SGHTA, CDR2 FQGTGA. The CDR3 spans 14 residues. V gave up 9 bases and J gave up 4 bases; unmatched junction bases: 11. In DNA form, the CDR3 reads TGTGCCAGTAGCGACCCCGGGACAGCCACTGAAGCTTTCTTT. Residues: CASSDPGTATEAFF.

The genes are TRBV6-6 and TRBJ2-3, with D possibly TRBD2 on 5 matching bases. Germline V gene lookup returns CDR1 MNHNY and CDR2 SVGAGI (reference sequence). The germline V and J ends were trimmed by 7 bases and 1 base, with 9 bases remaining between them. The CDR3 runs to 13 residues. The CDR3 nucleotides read TGTGCCAGCATTCCAGCGGGCACAGATACGCAGTATTTT. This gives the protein CASIPAGTDTQYF.

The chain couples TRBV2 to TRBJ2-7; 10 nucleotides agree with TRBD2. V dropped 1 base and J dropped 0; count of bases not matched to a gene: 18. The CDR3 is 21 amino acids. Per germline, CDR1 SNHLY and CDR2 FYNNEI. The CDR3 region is CASSEDAPRSNSGRSSYEQYF. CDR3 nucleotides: TGTGCCAGCAGTGAAGACGCCCCCAGATCAAATAGCGGGAGGAGCTCCTACGAGCAGTACTTC.

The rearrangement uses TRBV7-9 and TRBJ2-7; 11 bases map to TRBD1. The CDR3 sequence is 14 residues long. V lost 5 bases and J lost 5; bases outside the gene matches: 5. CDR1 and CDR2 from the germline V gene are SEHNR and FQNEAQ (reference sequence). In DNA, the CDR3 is TGTGCCAGCAGCCTCGGACAGGGGGCCAACGAGCAGTACTTC. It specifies CASSLGQGANEQYF.

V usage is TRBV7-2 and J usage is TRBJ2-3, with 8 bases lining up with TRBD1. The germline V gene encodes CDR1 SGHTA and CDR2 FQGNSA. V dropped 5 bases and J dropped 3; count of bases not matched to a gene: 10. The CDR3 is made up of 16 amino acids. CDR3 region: CASSPRQGKRTDTQYF. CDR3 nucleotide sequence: TGTGCCAGCAGCCCTAGACAGGGGAAGAGGACAGATACGCAGTATTTT.

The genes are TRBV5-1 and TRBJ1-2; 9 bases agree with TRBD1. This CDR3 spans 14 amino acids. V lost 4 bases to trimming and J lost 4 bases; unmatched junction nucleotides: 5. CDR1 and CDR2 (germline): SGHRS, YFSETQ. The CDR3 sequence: CASSRQGDPYGYTF. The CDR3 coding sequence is TGCGCCAGCAGCCGACAGGGGGACCCCTATGGCTACACCTTC.

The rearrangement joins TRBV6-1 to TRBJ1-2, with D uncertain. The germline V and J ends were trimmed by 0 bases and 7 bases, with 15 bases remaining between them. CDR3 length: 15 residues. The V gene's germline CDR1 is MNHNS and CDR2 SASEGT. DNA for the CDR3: TGTGCCAGCAGTGAAGCAGCGGTTGCTATGGCTGGCTACACCTTC. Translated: CASSEAAVAMAGYTF.

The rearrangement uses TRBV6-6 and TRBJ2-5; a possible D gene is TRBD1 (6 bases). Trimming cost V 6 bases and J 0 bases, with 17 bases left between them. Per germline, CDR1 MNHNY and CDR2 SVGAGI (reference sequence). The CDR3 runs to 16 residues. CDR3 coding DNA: TGTGCCAGCAGACCGAACAGGGTCCCACACCAAGAGACCCAGTACTTC. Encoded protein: CASRPNRVPHQETQYF.

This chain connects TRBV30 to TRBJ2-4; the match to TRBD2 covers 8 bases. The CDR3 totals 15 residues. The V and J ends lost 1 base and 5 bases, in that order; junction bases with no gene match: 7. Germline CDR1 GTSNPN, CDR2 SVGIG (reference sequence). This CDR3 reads CAWSAHLAGENIQYF. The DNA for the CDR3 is TGTGCCTGGAGTGCCCATCTAGCGGGCGAAAACATTCAGTACTTC.

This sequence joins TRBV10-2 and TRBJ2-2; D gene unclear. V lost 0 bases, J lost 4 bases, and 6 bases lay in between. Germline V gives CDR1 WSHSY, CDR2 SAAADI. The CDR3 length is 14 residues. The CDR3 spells CASSESAATGELFF. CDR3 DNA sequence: TGCGCCAGCAGTGAGTCGGCCGCCACCGGGGAGCTGTTTTTT.

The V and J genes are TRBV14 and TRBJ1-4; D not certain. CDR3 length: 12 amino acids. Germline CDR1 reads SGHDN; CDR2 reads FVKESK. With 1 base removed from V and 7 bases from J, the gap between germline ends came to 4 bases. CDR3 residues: CASSQVGEKLFF. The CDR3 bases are TGTGCCAGCAGCCAAGTCGGTGAAAAACTGTTTTTT.

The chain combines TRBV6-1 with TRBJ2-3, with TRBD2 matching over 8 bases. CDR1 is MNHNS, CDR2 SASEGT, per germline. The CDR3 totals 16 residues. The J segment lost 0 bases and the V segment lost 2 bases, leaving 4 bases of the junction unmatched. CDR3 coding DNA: TGTGCCAGCAGTGAACTTAGCGGGGCTAGCACAGATACGCAGTATTTT. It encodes CASSELSGASTDTQYF.

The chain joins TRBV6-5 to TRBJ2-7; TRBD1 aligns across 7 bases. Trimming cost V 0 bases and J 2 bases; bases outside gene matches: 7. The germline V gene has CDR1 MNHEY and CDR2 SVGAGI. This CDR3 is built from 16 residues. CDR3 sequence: CASSYSKQGVTYEQYF. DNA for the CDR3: TGTGCCAGCAGTTACTCGAAGCAGGGGGTAACCTACGAGCAGTACTTC.

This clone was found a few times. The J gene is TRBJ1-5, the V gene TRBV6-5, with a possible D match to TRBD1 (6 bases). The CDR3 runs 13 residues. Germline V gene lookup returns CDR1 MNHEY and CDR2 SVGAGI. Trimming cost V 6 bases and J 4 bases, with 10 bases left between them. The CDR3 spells CASRDSSNQPQHF. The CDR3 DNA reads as TGTGCCAGCAGGGACAGCTCAAATCAGCCCCAGCATTTT.